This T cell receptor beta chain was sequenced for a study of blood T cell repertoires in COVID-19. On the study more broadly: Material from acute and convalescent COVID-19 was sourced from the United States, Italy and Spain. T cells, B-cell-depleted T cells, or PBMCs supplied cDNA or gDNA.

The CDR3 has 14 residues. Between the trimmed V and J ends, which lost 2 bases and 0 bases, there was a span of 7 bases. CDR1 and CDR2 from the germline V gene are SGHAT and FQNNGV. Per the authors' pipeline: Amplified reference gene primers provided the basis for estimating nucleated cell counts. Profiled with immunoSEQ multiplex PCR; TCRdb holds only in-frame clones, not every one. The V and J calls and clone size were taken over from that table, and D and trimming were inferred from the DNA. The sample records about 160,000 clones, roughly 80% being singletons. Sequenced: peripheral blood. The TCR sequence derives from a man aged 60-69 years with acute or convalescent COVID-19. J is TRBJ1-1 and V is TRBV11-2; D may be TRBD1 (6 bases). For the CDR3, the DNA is TGTGCCAGCAGCTTAACAGGGATGAACACTGAAGCTTTCTTT. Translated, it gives CASSLTGMNTEAFF. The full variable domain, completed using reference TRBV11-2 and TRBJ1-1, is EAGVAQSPRYKIIEKRQSVAFWCNPISGHATLYWYQQILGQGPKLLIQFQNNGVVDDSQLPKDRFSAERLKGVDSTLKIQPAKLEDSAVYLCASSLTGMNTEAFFGQGTRLTVV.